These 9 T cell receptor beta chains were sequenced from one sample in a study of OX40 agonist ivuxolimab in advanced cancers. Here immunoSEQ multiplex PCR was the method, and the copy in TCRdb shows in-frame clones only, minus some. The sample lists about 52,000 clones, approximately 88% occurring once. The specimen was CD4+ or CD8+ T cells sorted from blood, collected in a trial of the OX40 agonist ivuxolimab. These receptors all come from an adult with an advanced solid tumor such as melanoma, head and neck, liver or kidney cancer.

V and J are TRBV7-9 and TRBJ2-3, with D maybe TRBD1 (6 bases). V was pared by 6 bases and J by 3 bases, with 13 bases between. Germline CDR1 reads SEHNR; CDR2 reads FQNEAQ (reference sequence). This CDR3 is built from 14 residues. CDR3 nucleotides: TGTGCCAGCAGTGTGGGGGCTCTGACAGATACGCAGTATTTT. It encodes CASSVGALTDTQYF.

V gene TRBV5-1 combines with J gene TRBJ1-1; 7 nucleotides align to TRBD1. CDR1 SGHRS and CDR2 YFSETQ come from the germline V gene. CDR3 size: 16 residues. The ends lost 2 bases at V and 1 base at J; junction bases unmatched: 8. CDR3 region: CASSFEAGTANTEAFF. In DNA form, the CDR3 reads TGCGCCAGCAGCTTTGAAGCCGGGACAGCGAACACTGAAGCTTTCTTT.

The V gene is TRBV11-2, the J gene TRBJ2-1, with 11 bases lining up with TRBD1. V was clipped by 6 bases and J by 5 bases; unmatched bases: 9. CDR1 is SGHAT, CDR2 FQNNGV, per germline. The CDR3 loop spans 16 amino acids. The CDR3 here is CASRPRTGGTHNEQFF. The CDR3 bases are TGTGCCAGCAGACCCAGGACAGGGGGCACCCACAATGAGCAGTTCTTC.

The chain employs TRBV27 and TRBJ2-2; 7 bases agree with TRBD1. Germline CDR1 is MNHEY and CDR2 is SMNVEV (reference sequence). The junction had 8 bases not matched to a gene; V was cut back by 7 bases and J by 0 bases. The CDR3 is made up of 16 amino acids. The CDR3 DNA follows: TGTGCCAGCAAGACAGGGCCCTTCGCGAACACCGGGGAGCTGTTTTTT. Translated: CASKTGPFANTGELFF.

This chain uses TRBV5-3 with TRBJ1-5; TRBD1 matches 7 bases. TRBV5-3 is filed as an ORF, its function uncertain. V lost 3 bases to trimming and J lost 5 bases; unmatched junction nucleotides: 11. This CDR3 is 16 amino acids long. The CDR3 DNA reads TGTGCCAGAAGCTGGGAAGGCAGGGGGAAGGATCAGCCCCAGCATTTT. Residues: CARSWEGRGKDQPQHF.

In nucleotides, the CDR3 is TGCGCCAGCAGCCAAGAGGCCTTCACAGATACGCAGTATTTT. This codes for CASSQEAFTDTQYF. The genes are TRBV4-3 and TRBJ2-3; D remains ambiguous. Trimming pared 0 bases from V and 2 bases from J, leaving 6 bases between. The CDR3 consists of 14 residues. The germline V gene encodes CDR1 LGHNA and CDR2 YSLEER.

In its sample, this clone was seen once. The chain is built from TRBV11-2 and TRBJ1-6; weak D call: TRBD1 (6 bases). Germline assignment: CDR1 SGHAT and CDR2 FQNNGV. The CDR3 sequence is 15 residues long. With 5 bases removed from V and 10 bases from J, the gap between germline ends came to 18 bases. In DNA form, the CDR3 reads TGTGCCAGCAGCCACGGGGGGCTGCGGGGATCACCCCTCCACTTT. Translating gives CASSHGGLRGSPLHF.

V usage is TRBV5-1 and J usage is TRBJ2-2; 7 bases map to TRBD2. After removal of 3 bases from V and 1 base from J, the junction contained 9 bases not matched to a gene. CDR1 and CDR2 from the germline V gene are SGHRS and YFSETQ. There are 17 residues in the CDR3. This CDR3 reads CASSSGVGGGNTGELFF. The CDR3 region has the DNA TGCGCCAGCAGCTCCGGTGTGGGCGGGGGGAACACCGGGGAGCTGTTTTTT.

The V and J genes are TRBV10-3 and TRBJ2-7; 7 positions agree with TRBD1. V was clipped by 8 bases and J by 0 bases; unmatched bases: 4. CDR1 is ENHRY, CDR2 SYGVKD, per germline. This CDR3 contains 13 residues. DNA of the CDR3: TGTGCCATCGCGCGGACAGGCTCCTACGAGCAGTACGTC. Amino acid sequence: CAIARTGSYEQYV.